The 13 T cell receptor beta chains below were found in one sample sequenced in a study of breast tumors, draining lymph nodes, adjacent tissues. Axillary draining lymph nodes of breast cancer patients supplied the node samples. One entry per CDR3 protein, called by TCRdb with MiXCR from the multiplex PCR reads. Of 150,000 to 250,000 distinct CDR3 sequences listed, about 32% are singletons. Sequencing was done on a sample of axillary lymph node tissue. All receptors come from a female donor with breast cancer. Some clones in this sample may be carry-over from other donors' samples.

In the case of this clonotype: At one end, the junction sequence differs from germline, possibly due to a read error. The rearrangement joins TRBV12-3 or TRBV12-4 to TRBJ1-5, with D uncertain. The CDR3 covers 15 residues. The CDR3 here is CASSFRTSGNTGELF. CDR3 DNA sequence: TGTGCCAGCAGTTTTAGGACTAGCGGGAACACCGGGGAGCTGTTT.

In this sample, this clonotype turned up many times. The chain is built from TRBV7-2 and TRBJ2-1, with 7 bases that match TRBD1. The trim removed 3 bases at V and 8 bases at J, leaving 10 bases unmatched. The CDR3 length is 15 residues. Germline CDR1 reads SGHTA; CDR2 reads FQGNSA. The CDR3 sequence: CASSFRVLGGHEQFF. The DNA of the CDR3 is TGTGCCAGCAGCTTCCGGGTTTTAGGGGGCCATGAGCAGTTCTTC.

Remarks on this clonotype: A single base separates this from a much larger clone, so it may be a read error. This chain links TRBV7-2 with TRBJ2-3; unclear D gene. The J call may be in error: the DNA end matches TRBJ1-5 better. Germline loops: CDR1 SGHTA, CDR2 FQGNSA. The CDR3 extends over 15 amino acids. The CDR3 nucleotides read TGTGCCAACAGCTTAGGCGGCCCTAGCACAGATACGCAGCATTTT. Translated, it gives CANSLGGPSTDTQHF.

The chain combines TRBV7-2 with TRBJ1-2; TRBD1 might be the D (6 bases). CDR3 length equals 13 residues. The V and J ends lost 8 bases and 4 bases respectively, with 14 bases between them. Germline CDR1 SGHTA, CDR2 FQGNSA. In DNA, the CDR3 is TGTGCCAGCGCAACCGGGACAACCTATGGCTACACCTTC. Its translation is CASATGTTYGYTF.

This clonotype was counted many times. The chain's CDR3 is CSAGTGAPYNEQFF. CDR3 in DNA: TGCAGTGCAGGGACAGGGGCGCCCTACAATGAGCAGTTCTTC. The rearrangement joins TRBV20-1 to TRBJ2-1; 10 nucleotides line up with TRBD1. The V and J ends lost 6 bases and 2 bases, in that order; junction bases with no gene match: 4. Germline assignment: CDR1 DFQATT and CDR2 SNEGSKA (reference sequence). This CDR3 has 14 residues.

This clonotype was counted a few times. This chain joins TRBV5-4 and TRBJ2-6; perhaps TRBD2 as D (5 bases). Per the germline V gene, CDR1 is SGHNT and CDR2 is YYREEE (reference sequence). With 4 bases removed from V and 0 bases from J, the gap between germline ends came to 11 bases. The CDR3 extends over 16 amino acids. The CDR3 DNA reads as TGTGCCAGCAGCACAAGACGGGACTCTGGGGCCAACGTCCTGACTTTC. As protein: CASSTRRDSGANVLTF.

This clonotype came up many times. The chain carries TRBV2 and TRBJ1-2; 10 nucleotides match TRBD1. The length of the CDR3 is 15 residues. After removal of 6 bases from V and 5 bases from J, the junction contained 9 bases not matched to a gene. Germline CDR1 and CDR2: SNHLY and FYNNEI. The CDR3 is CASRGQGSPGYGYTF. The CDR3, as DNA: TGTGCCAGCAGGGGACAGGGGTCCCCGGGGTATGGCTACACCTTC.

In its sample, this clonotype was seen many times. The CDR3 coding sequence is TGTGCCAGCAGCTTGGGGACTAGCGGGGCCTACAATGAGCAGTTCTTC. Translating it yields CASSLGTSGAYNEQFF. The J gene is TRBJ2-1, the V gene TRBV5-8; 12 bases are shared with TRBD2. From germline, CDR1 is SGHTS and CDR2 YDEGEE. The CDR3 contains 16 residues. Trimming took 0 bases from V and 2 from J; bases not matched to a gene: 0.

About this clonotype: With a much larger clone just one base away, this may be a read error. V usage is TRBV27 and J usage is TRBJ2-1, with D possibly being TRBD1 (5 bases). From germline, CDR1 is MNHEY and CDR2 SMNVEV (reference sequence). The CDR3 is 15 residues long. The CDR3 bases are TGTGCCAGCAGTTTGAGTAAGGACAACTACAATGGGCAGTTCTTC. Its translation is CASSLSKDNYNGQFF.

The chain joins TRBV10-1 to TRBJ2-7; 14 bases agree with TRBD2. CDR1 is WNHNN, CDR2 SYGVQD, per germline (reference sequence). V lost 8 bases and J lost 4; bases outside the gene matches: 7. The CDR3 length is 15 residues. DNA of the CDR3: TGCGCCAGCCGGGCCGGGACTAGCGGGAGTTACGAGCAGTACTTC. It translates to CASRAGTSGSYEQYF.

This clonotype occurred a few times. A much larger clone lies a single base off, so this may be a read error. V is TRBV20-1 and J is TRBJ2-1; D call uncertain. The germline V gene encodes CDR1 DFQATT and CDR2 SNEGSKA (reference sequence). The CDR3 length is 15 residues. The CDR3 reads CGVPPLRALTNEQFF. The CDR3 DNA reads as TGCGGAGTCCCTCCTCTCCGGGCCCTTACCAATGAGCAGTTCTTC.

This clonotype was counted many times. This sequence joins TRBV5-5 and TRBJ1-4, with D possibly matching TRBD1 (6 bases). The CDR3 has 14 residues. The germline CDR1 and CDR2 sequences are SGHKS and YYEKEE (reference sequence). V was cut by 3 bases and J by 8 bases, with 14 bases left in between. Here the CDR3 DNA reads TGTGCCAGCAGCTCCCGTGGGGGGCAAGAAAAACTGTTTTTT. It specifies CASSSRGGQEKLFF.

This clonotype was seen ten or more times. This chain connects TRBV3-1 to TRBJ1-2; D uncertain. Germline lookup yields CDR1 LGHDT and CDR2 YNNKEL (reference sequence). Trimming took 1 base from V and 6 from J, leaving 12 bases between them. The CDR3 is 14 residues long. The CDR3 DNA reads as TGTGCCAGCAGCCAAGTGTCTAGAGGGCATGGCTACACCTTC. Translated: CASSQVSRGHGYTF.